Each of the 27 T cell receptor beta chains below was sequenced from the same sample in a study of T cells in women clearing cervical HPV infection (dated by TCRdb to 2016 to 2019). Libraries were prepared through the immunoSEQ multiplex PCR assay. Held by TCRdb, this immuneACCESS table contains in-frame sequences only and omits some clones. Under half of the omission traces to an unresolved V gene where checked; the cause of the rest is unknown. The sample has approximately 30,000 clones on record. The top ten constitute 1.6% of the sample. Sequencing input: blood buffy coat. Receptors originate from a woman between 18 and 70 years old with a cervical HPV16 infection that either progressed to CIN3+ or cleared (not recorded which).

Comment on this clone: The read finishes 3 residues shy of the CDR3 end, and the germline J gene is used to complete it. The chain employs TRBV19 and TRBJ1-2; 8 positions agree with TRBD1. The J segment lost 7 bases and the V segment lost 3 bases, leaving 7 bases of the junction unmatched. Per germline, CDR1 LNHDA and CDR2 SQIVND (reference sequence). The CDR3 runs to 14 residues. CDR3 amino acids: CASSIPGGVGGYTF. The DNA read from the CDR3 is TGTGCCAGTAGTATTCCAGGGGGCGTTGGTGGC. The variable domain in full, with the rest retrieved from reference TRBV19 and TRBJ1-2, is DGGITQSPKYLFRKEGQNVTLSCEQNLNHDAMYWYRQDPGQGLRLIYYSQIVNDFQKGDIAEGYSVSREKKESFPLTVTSAQKNPTAFYLCASSIPGGVGGYTFGSGTRLTVV.

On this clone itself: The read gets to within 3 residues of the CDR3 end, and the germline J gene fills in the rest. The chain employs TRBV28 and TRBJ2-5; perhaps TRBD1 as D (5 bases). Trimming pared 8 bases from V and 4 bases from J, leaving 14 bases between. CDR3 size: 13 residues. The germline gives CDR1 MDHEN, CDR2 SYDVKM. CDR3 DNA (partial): TGTGCCAGCCTTGGGGCGTCAAGAGAGACC. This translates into CASLGASRET. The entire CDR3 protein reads CASLGASRETQYF. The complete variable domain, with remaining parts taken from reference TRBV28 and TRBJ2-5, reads DVKVTQSSRYLVKRTGEKVFLECVQDMDHENMFWYRQDPGLGLRLIYFSYDVKMKEKGDIPEGYSVSREKKERFSLILESASTNQTSMYLCASLGASRETQYFGPGTRLLVL.

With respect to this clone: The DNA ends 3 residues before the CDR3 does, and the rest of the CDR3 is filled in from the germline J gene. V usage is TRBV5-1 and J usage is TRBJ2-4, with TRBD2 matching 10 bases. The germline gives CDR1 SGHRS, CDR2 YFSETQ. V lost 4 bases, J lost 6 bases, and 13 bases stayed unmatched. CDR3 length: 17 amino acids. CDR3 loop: CASSAGTSEGAGNIQYF. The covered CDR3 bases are TGCGCCAGCAGCGCCGGGACTAGCGAGGGGGCGGGAAACATT.

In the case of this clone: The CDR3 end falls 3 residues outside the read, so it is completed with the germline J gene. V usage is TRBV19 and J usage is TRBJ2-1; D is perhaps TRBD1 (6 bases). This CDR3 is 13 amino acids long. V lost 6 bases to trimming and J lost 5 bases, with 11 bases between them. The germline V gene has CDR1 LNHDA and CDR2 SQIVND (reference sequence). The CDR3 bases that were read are TGTGCCAGTAGCCAAGACAGGCACAATGAG. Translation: CASSQDRHNE. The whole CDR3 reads CASSQDRHNEQFF.

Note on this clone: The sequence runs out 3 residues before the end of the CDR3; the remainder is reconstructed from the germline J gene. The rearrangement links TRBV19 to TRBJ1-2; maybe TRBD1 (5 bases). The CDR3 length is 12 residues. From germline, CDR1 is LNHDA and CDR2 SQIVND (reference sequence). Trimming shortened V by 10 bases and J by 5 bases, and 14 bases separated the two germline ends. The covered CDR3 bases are TGTGCCATTGGGACTCCTGGGTATGGC. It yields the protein CAIGTPGYG. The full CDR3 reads CAIGTPGYGYTF.

CDR3 bases read: TGTGCCAGCAGCTCCCTAGCGGGACTCACAGATACG. Translating gives CASSSLAGLTDT. The full-length CDR3 reads as CASSSLAGLTDTQYF. The J gene is TRBJ2-3, the V gene TRBV7-2, with TRBD2 identical over 9 bases. From the germline J gene comes the end of the CDR3, since the read stops 3 residues before it. The trim removed 4 bases at V and 2 bases at J, leaving 4 bases unmatched. From germline, CDR1 is SGHTA and CDR2 FQGNSA. The CDR3 contains 15 residues.

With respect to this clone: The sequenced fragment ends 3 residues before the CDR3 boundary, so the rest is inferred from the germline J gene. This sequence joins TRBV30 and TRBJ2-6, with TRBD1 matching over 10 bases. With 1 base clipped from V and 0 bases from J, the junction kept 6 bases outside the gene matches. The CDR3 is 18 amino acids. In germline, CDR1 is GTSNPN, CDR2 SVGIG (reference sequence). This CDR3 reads CAWSGRTGGVSGANVLTF. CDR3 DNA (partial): TGTGCCTGGAGTGGTCGGACAGGGGGAGTCTCTGGGGCCAACGTC.

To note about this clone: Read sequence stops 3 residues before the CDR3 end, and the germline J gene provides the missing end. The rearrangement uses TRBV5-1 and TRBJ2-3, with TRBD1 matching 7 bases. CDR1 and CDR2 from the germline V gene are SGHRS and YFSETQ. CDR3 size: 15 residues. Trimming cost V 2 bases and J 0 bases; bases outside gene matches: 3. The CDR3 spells CASSLLGQSTDTQYF. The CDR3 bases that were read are TGCGCCAGCAGCTTACTGGGACAGAGCACAGATACG.

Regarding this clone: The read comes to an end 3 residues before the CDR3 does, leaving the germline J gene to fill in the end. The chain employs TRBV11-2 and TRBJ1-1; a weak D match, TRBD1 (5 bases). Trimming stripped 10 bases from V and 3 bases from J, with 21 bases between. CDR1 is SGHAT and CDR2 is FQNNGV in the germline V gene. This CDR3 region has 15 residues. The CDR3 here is CAIPRTGRGDTEAFF. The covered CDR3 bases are TGTGCCATTCCCCGGACGGGCCGAGGGGACACTGAA.

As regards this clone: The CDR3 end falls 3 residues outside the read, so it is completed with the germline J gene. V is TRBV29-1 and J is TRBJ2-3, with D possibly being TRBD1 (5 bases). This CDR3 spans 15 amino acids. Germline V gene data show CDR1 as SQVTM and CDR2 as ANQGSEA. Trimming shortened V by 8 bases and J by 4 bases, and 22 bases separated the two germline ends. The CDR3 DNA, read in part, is TGCAGCTCTGGTTCCGGCACTTGGGGCTCAGATACG. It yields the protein CSSGSGTWGSDT. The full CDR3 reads CSSGSGTWGSDTQYF.

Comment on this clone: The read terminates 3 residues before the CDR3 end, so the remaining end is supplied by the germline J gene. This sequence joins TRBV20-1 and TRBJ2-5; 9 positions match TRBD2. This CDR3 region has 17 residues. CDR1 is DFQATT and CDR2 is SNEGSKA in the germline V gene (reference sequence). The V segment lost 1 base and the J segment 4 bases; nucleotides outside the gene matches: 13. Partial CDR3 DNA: TGCAGTGCTAGAGGCCGTTTTAGCGGGAGCCCTTTAGAGACC. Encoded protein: CSARGRFSGSPLET. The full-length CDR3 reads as CSARGRFSGSPLETQYF.

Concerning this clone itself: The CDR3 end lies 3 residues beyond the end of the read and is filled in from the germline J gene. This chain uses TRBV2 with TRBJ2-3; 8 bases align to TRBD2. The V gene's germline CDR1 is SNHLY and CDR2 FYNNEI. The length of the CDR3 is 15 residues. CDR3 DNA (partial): TGTGCCAGCAGTGAAGCGGGACTAGACCAAGAGACG. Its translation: CASSEAGLDQET. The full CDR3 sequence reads CASSEAGLDQETQYF.

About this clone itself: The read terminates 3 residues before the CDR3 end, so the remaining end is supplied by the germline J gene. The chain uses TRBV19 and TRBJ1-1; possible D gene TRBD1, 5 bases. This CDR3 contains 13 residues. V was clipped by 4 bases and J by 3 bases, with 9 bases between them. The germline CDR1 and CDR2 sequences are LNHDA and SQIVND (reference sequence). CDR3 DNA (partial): TGTGCCAGTAGTAAACAGGCTTACACTGAA. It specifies CASSKQAYTE. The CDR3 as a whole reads CASSKQAYTEAFF.

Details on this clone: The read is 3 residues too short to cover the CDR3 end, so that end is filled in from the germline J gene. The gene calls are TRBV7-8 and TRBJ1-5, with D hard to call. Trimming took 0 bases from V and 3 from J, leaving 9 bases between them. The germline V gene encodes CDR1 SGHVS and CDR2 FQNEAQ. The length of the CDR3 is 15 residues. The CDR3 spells CASSLAGSFNQPQHF. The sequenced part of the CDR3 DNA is TGTGCCAGCAGCTTAGCGGGCAGCTTCAATCAGCCC.

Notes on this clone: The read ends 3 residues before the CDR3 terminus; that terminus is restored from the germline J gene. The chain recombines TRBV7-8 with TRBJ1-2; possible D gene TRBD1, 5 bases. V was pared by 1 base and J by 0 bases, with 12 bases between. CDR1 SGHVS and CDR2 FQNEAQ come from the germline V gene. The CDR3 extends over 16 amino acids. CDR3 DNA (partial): TGTGCCAGCAGCTTAGGTCGTCCAGGGACTAACTATGGC. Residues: CASSLGRPGTNYG. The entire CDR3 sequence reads CASSLGRPGTNYGYTF.

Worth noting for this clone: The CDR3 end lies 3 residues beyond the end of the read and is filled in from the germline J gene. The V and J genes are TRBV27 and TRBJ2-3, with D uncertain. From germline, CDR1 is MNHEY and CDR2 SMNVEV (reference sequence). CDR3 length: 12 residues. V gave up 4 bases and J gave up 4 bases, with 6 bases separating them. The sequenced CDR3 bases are TGTGCCAGCAGTTCTACGGCAGATACG. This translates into CASSSTADT. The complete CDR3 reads CASSSTADTQYF.

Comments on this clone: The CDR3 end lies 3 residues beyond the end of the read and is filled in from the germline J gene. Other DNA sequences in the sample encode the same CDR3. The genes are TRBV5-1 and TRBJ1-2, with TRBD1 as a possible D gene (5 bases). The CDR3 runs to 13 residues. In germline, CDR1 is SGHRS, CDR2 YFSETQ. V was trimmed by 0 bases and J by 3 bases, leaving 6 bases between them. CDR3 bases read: TGCGCCAGCAGCTTGGGGGGGGACTATGGC. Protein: CASSLGGDYG. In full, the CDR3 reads CASSLGGDYGYTF.

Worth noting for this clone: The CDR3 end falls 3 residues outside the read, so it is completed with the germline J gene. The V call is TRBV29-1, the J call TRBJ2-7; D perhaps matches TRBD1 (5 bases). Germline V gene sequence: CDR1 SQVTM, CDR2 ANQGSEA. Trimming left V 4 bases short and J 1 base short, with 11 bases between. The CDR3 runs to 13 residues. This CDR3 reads CSVVGRASYEQYF. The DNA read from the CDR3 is TGCAGCGTTGTCGGCAGGGCTTCCTACGAG.

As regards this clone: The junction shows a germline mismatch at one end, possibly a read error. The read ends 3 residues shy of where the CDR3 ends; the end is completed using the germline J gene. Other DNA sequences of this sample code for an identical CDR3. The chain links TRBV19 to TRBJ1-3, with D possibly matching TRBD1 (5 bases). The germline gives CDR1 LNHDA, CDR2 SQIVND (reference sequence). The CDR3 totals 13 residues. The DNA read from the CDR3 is TGTGCCAGTACCAGGGTGACTGGAAACACA. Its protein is CASTRVTGNT. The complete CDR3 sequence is CASTRVTGNTIYF. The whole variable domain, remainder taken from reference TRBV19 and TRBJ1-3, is DGGITQSPKYLFRKEGQNVTLSCEQNLNHDAMYWYRQDPGQGLRLIYYSQIVNDFQKGDIAEGYSVSREKKESFPLTVTSAQKNPTAFYLCASTRVTGNTIYFGEGSWLTVV.

Here the CDR3 reads CASSSRTVAGELFF. The CDR3 bases that were read are TGCGCCAGCAGCTCTCGGACAGTGGCCGGGGAG. The rearrangement uses TRBV10-1 and TRBJ2-2, with D possibly TRBD1 on 6 matching bases. The CDR3 end lies 3 residues beyond the end of the read and is filled in from the germline J gene. This CDR3 comprises 14 residues. The germline V gene has CDR1 WNHNN and CDR2 SYGVQD (reference sequence). V was pared by 6 bases and J by 6 bases, with 14 bases between.

The CDR3 spells CASSLAGQADEQFF. CDR3 bases read: TGTGCCAGCAGCTTAGCGGGTCAGGCCGATGAG. The chain joins TRBV7-2 to TRBJ2-1; D is ambiguous. The CDR3 end lies 3 residues beyond the end of the read and is filled in from the germline J gene. The CDR3 runs 14 residues. V lost 0 bases to trimming and J lost 8 bases, with 11 bases between them. Per germline, CDR1 SGHTA and CDR2 FQGNSA.

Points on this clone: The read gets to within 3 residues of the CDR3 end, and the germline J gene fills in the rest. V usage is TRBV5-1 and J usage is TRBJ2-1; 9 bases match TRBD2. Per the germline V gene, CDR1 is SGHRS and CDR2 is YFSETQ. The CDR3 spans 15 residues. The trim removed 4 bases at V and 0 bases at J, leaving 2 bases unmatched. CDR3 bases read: TGCGCCAGCAGCGTTAGCGGGAGCTCCTACAATGAG. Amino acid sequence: CASSVSGSSYNE. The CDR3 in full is CASSVSGSSYNEQFF.

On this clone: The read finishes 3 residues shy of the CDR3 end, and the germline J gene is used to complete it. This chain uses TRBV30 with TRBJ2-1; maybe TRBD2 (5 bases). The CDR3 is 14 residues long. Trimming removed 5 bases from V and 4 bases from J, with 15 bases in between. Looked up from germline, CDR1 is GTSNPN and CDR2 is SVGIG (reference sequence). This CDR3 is CAWSGRGLYNEQFF. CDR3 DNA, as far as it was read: TGTGCCTGGTCCGGACGGGGATTATACAATGAG. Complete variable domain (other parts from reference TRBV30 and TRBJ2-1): SQTIHQWPATLVQPVGSPLSLECTVEGTSNPNLYWYRQAAGRGLQLLFYSVGIGQISSEVPQNLSASRPQDRQFILSSKKLLLSDSGFYLCAWSGRGLYNEQFFGPGTRLTVL.

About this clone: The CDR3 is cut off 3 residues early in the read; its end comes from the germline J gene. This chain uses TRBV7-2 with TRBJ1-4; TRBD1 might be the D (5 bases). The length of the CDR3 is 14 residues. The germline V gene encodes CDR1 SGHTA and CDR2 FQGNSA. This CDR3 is CASSPPGGANVLFF. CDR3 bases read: TGTGCCAGCAGCCCACCGGGAGGGGCCAACGTA.

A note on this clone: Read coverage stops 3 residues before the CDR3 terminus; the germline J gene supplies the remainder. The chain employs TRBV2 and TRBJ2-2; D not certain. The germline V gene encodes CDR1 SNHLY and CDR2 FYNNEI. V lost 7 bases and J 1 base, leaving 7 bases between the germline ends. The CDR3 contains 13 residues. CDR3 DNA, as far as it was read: TGTGCCAGCACGAGACAGAACACCGGGGAG. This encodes CASTRQNTGE. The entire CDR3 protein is CASTRQNTGELFF.

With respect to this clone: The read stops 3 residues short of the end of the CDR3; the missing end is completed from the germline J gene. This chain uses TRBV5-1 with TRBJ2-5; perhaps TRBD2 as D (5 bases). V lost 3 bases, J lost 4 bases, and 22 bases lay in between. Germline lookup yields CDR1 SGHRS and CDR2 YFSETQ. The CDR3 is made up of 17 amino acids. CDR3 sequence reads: CASSSRPEGAGRETQYF. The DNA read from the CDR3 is TGCGCCAGCAGCTCCAGGCCAGAGGGCGCAGGTCGAGAGACC.

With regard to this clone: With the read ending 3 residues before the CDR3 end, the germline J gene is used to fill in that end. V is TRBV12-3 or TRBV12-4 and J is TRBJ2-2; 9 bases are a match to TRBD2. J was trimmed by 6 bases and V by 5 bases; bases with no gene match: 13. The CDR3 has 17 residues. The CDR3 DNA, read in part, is TGTGCCAGCAGTCCCCATGGAGTAGCGGGAGTAGCCGGGGAG. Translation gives CASSPHGVAGVAGE. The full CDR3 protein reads CASSPHGVAGVAGELFF.